These T cell receptor beta chains were read from a single sample in a study of cytomegalovirus exposure and HLA in healthy donors. Method: immunoSEQ multiplex PCR; TCRdb's copy keeps in-frame clones and lacks some. The sample lists 160,000 or so clones; 75% to 80% were seen once. Sequenced input: PBMCs. The receptor source for this set is a man aged 35-49 years in good health and CMV-seropositive. Each CDR3 is given with its conserved first and last residue. Fields, in order: J gene, clone size, V gene, D gene, CDR3 DNA, CDR3 protein. A D gene is named only where the DNA matches it firmly. Size is stated for part of the rows, as once, few or many counts, or as a class when the clone is expanded.

j_gene: TRBJ1-1; abundance: NA; v_gene: TRBV6-5; d_gene: NA; CDR3nt: TGTGCCGTGAAGGGCCGGGGAAGGTTTGGCACTGAAGCTTTCTTT; CDR3aa: CAVKGRGRFGTEAFF
j_gene: TRBJ2-3; abundance: NA; v_gene: TRBV12-5; d_gene: NA; CDR3nt: TGTGCTAGTGGTTTGGTCGGGGGAGGCGATACGCAGTATTTT; CDR3aa: CASGLVGGGDTQYF
j_gene: TRBJ2-2; abundance: NA; v_gene: TRBV9; d_gene: TRBD1; CDR3nt: TGTGCCAGCAGCGGGCCGGGACAGGGGCGCGCCGGGGAGCTGTTTTTT; CDR3aa: CASSGPGQGRAGELFF
j_gene: TRBJ2-2; abundance: NA; v_gene: TRBV5-4; d_gene: NA; CDR3nt: TGTGCCAGCAGCTTGGGGATGGAGTTGAACACCGGGGAGCTGTTTTTT; CDR3aa: CASSLGMELNTGELFF
j_gene: TRBJ2-5; abundance: NA; v_gene: TRBV5-1; d_gene: NA; CDR3nt: TGCGCCAGCAGCGTACACCATGAGACCCAGTACTTC; CDR3aa: CASSVHHETQYF
j_gene: TRBJ1-2; abundance: once; v_gene: TRBV28; d_gene: NA; CDR3nt: TGTGCCAGCAGTTTTCCAGGGCTAATTAATGGCTACACCTTC; CDR3aa: CASSFPGLINGYTF
j_gene: TRBJ2-7; abundance: NA; v_gene: TRBV19; d_gene: TRBD2; CDR3nt: TGTGCCAGTAGTCTCAGTAGCGGGAACGACGAGCAGTACTTC; CDR3aa: CASSLSSGNDEQYF
j_gene: TRBJ2-5; abundance: NA; v_gene: TRBV29-1; d_gene: NA; CDR3nt: TGCAGCGTTGCGAACTTTACGCGGGAGACCCAGTACTTC; CDR3aa: CSVANFTRETQYF
j_gene: TRBJ2-3; abundance: NA; v_gene: TRBV30; d_gene: NA; CDR3nt: TGTGCCTGGAGTGCTCAGGACACAGATACGCAGTATTTT; CDR3aa: CAWSAQDTDTQYF
j_gene: TRBJ1-6; abundance: NA; v_gene: TRBV6-6; d_gene: NA; CDR3nt: TGTGCCAGCAGTTACGACAGTAATAATTCACCCCTCCACTTT; CDR3aa: CASSYDSNNSPLHF
j_gene: TRBJ2-1; abundance: NA; v_gene: TRBV1; d_gene: NA; CDR3nt: TGCACCAGCAGCCAGGGTACTAACTGGGGGGTCAATGAGCAGTTCTTC; CDR3aa: CTSSQGTNWGVNEQFF
j_gene: TRBJ2-5; abundance: NA; v_gene: TRBV7-6; d_gene: NA; CDR3nt: TGTGCCAGCAGCTTAGCGGTAGGAGTTGGAGAGACCCAGTACTTC; CDR3aa: CASSLAVGVGETQYF
j_gene: TRBJ2-2; abundance: NA; v_gene: TRBV5-1; d_gene: NA; CDR3nt: TGCGCCAGCAGCTTCCCCCCCGGTAACACCGGGGAGCTGTTTTTT; CDR3aa: CASSFPPGNTGELFF
j_gene: TRBJ1-2; abundance: NA; v_gene: TRBV6-5; d_gene: TRBD1; CDR3nt: TGTGCCAGCAGTTACACCCCGACAGGGATCTATGGCTACACCTTC; CDR3aa: CASSYTPTGIYGYTF
j_gene: TRBJ2-3; abundance: once; v_gene: TRBV5-1; d_gene: TRBD2; CDR3nt: TGCGCCAGCAGCTTGGGAGGACTAGCGGGAGATTCGATCTTTTTT; CDR3aa: CASSLGGLAGDSIFF